The source of this TCR beta chain is a study of cytomegalovirus exposure and HLA in healthy donors. Points from the study as a whole: A later analysis by the authors found several of the most significant clusters apparently linked to common viral pathogens. The records held CMV serostatus as the only immune exposure information.

Healthy bone marrow donors made up the donor group. Germline CDR1 reads LGHNA; CDR2 reads YSLEER. After removal of 0 bases from V and 2 bases from J, the junction contained 6 bases not matched to a gene. CDR3 length: 16 residues. PCR was performed using 60 Vbeta and 13 Jbeta primers. Repertoires were generated with immunoSEQ multiplex PCR, while TCRdb's copy carries only in-frame clones and drops some. The repertoire holds some 220,000 clones, with around 89% as singletons. As to this clone: Its antigen is undetermined.

Sequenced: PBMCs. The V call is TRBV4-3, the J call TRBJ2-7; 8 nucleotides agree with TRBD2. This receptor was identified in a woman between 18 and 30 years old in good health and CMV-seronegative. The CDR3 loop reads CASSQDSRGGTYEQYF. Here the CDR3 DNA reads TGCGCCAGCAGCCAAGATTCCCGGGGGGGAACCTACGAGCAGTACTTC.